This TCR beta chain was observed in a study of shared clonotypes between healthy human individuals (TCRdb year 2020). Notes on the research overall: The cohort comprised a couple of women and a few men aged 18 to 49 years. For each donor, CD4 naive and CD4 memory were each given three plates, CD8 naive was given two plates, and CD8 memory was given one plate. The study deeply sequenced blood TCR repertoires of roughly five healthy adults to estimate repertoire size and the extent of clonotype sharing between individuals. Different laboratories and diverse techniques were used to prepare libraries and sequence TCR repertoires, to increase sequencing depth and limit assay-specific biases. Leukapheresis yielded between about 0.85 and 10 billion PBMCs per donor. Beyond this particular receptor, the publication reports: Higher generation probabilities were observed for clonotypes shared by all four sorted-subset donors than for non-shared clonotypes. Pairwise subsampling indicated that sequencing depth was expected to affect the degree of clonotype sharing among donors. Incomplete sequencing was indicated by rarefaction of sorted-subset datasets, despite the large sequencing depth. The small number of donors limited the genetic and exposure-history diversity represented. When a handful of donors were compared, the shared fraction of clonotypes was 5% to 6.5% for naive CD4, about 4% for naive CD8, 2.3% for memory CD4, and 0.4% for memory CD8. Only blood was sampled, and tissue TCR repertoires likely differ from those in blood. Larger estimated clonotype richness was generally found for naive subsets than for memory subsets.

CDR1 and CDR2, per the germline V gene, are SGHRS and YFSETQ. Inclusive of the bounding cysteine and phenylalanine, the CDR3 is 15 residues long. This entry keeps only the CDR3 DNA: 45 bases, framed from base 1. V gives up 1 base and J gives up 1 base, and the segment between their germline ends measures 11 bases. Using the deep immunoSEQ assay, TCR CDR3 regions were amplified from genomic DNA by multiplex PCR. Genomic DNA extracted from each cell subset was distributed evenly over all wells of several immunoSEQ 96-well plates, and each plate served as one replicate. For sorted subsets, each replicate PCR was loaded with 200 ng genomic DNA, equivalent to about 30,000 T cell genomes. Purified libraries were quantified with a Qubit 3.0 fluorometer, sized on a Bioanalyzer 2100, and re-quantified with the KAPA Library Quantification kit. Each immunoSEQ 96-well plate was sequenced on its own single-read 150-cycle Illumina NextSeq 550 flow cell. From the authors' description of their analysis: Because the immunoSEQ output included only junctional sequences and no quality scores, the filtering could not be the same as the filtering used for full-length reads. Sequences were annotated with PyIR, a Python wrapper for IgBLAST v1.9, and V/J genes and CDR3 were assigned using IMGT germline references. Any read was removed if the V/J assignment was weak (E-value above 1e-6), the CDR3 was missing, or the read contained stop codons, out-of-frame junctions, or ambiguous translated residues. A V3J clonotype was defined by an identical inferred V gene, J gene, and CDR3 amino acid sequence. Percentage overlap between repertoires was calculated by dividing the number of shared unique clonotypes by the size of the smaller repertoire. Richness of each repertoire was evaluated using RTK rarefaction, the Chao1 estimator, and Recon v2.1 estimates of unobserved clonotypes. OLGA was used to compute generation probabilities for all TCRbeta clonotypes that the gDNA method yielded from a handful of donors. In TCRdb, the immuneACCESS table is reduced to in-frame sequences with V and J assigned. These tables do not hold every clone; where another copy was compared, an unresolved V gene accounts for under half, and the others remain unexplained. V and J calls and clone size are those listed in that table; D and trimming were worked out from the DNA. Present in this sample are 2,500,000 or so clones, 80% to 95% of which were seen just once. The ten largest account for around 0.4% of the sample.

The donors were healthy, HIV-negative adults who had no recently reported acute infections or vaccinations. Every donor was a Caucasian adult residing in Nashville, Tennessee, USA. Magnetic negative selection was used to enrich CD4+ T cells, after which naive cells were positively selected on CD45RA and the negative fraction became the memory subset. Blood was collected by leukapheresis, and PBMCs were isolated by Ficoll-Histopaque density gradient centrifugation and then cryopreserved in liquid nitrogen vapor phase. Analytical flow cytometry was used to check the purity and quantity of every magnetically sorted T cell population. From each sorted fraction, genomic DNA was isolated and quantified by UV absorbance on a Nanodrop 2000c. This clone was observed a single time. Its antigen remains unidentified. The input lacks base qualities; no much larger clone sits a single base away.

The TCR was taken from a man aged 18 to 29 in good health. Some clones in this sample may be carry-over from other donors' samples. The sequenced material came from naive CD4+ T cells from PBMCs. This specimen's cell subset or site label, per the study, means: CD45RA+ positively selected. Rearrangement joined TRBV5-1 to TRBJ1-1; 5 matching bases give a weak D call of TRBD1. The sequence in DNA is TGCGCCAGCAGCTTGATCGCAGGGTCGAACACTGAAGCTTTCTTT. Its amino acids are CASSLIAGSNTEAFF.